What follows are 18 T cell receptor beta chains derived from one specimen sequenced in a study of radiotherapy plus CTLA-4 blockade in lung cancer. Profiling relied on immunoSEQ multiplex PCR, and the TCRdb table lists in-frame clones only, not all of them. The data contain 95,000 to 150,000 clones, 90% of them singletons. The input for sequencing was peripheral blood, taken from a patient treated with radiotherapy plus ipilimumab. The receptors originated from a human donor with non-small cell lung cancer that progressed on radiotherapy plus ipilimumab.

This clone was detected once. Other DNA sequences in the same sample also yield this CDR3. J is TRBJ2-1 and V is TRBV5-1, with 12 bases that match TRBD2. Per the germline V gene, CDR1 is SGHRS and CDR2 is YFSETQ. With 5 bases clipped from V and 1 base from J, the junction kept 4 bases outside the gene matches. This CDR3 contains 16 residues. As DNA, the CDR3 is TGCGCCAGCAGTCCTGGACTAGCGGGATCCTACAATGAGCAGTTCTTC. This sequence encodes CASSPGLAGSYNEQFF.

The table lists this clone with a few counts. This CDR3 is CAWSDRGSNQPQHF. The CDR3 DNA is TGTGCCTGGAGCGACAGGGGAAGCAATCAGCCCCAGCATTTT. This rearrangement joins TRBV30 to TRBJ1-5; 8 bases fit TRBD1. This CDR3 region has 14 residues. The J segment lost 1 base and the V segment lost 3 bases, leaving 2 bases of the junction unmatched. Germline V gene lookup returns CDR1 GTSNPN and CDR2 SVGIG (reference sequence).

The V and J genes are TRBV19 and TRBJ1-4; TRBD1 matches 9 bases. Per the germline V gene, CDR1 is LNHDA and CDR2 is SQIVND (reference sequence). Losses at the gene ends were 4 bases for V and 3 bases for J; bases not matched to a gene: 3. The CDR3 covers 15 residues. CDR3 in amino acids: CASSNGQGPNEKLFF. In DNA form, the CDR3 reads TGTGCCAGTAGTAACGGACAGGGGCCTAATGAAAAACTGTTTTTT.

The sample holds a few counts of this clone. The chain employs TRBV7-8 and TRBJ1-1; D not certain. Germline loops: CDR1 SGHVS, CDR2 FQNEAQ. The CDR3 spans 12 residues. The V and J ends lost 8 bases and 2 bases respectively, with 9 bases between them. CDR3 protein: CASGLGNTEAFF. In DNA, the CDR3 is TGTGCCAGCGGGCTGGGAAACACTGAAGCTTTCTTT.

This rearrangement joins TRBV9 to TRBJ2-2, with D possibly matching TRBD2 (6 bases). Trimming removed 0 bases at V and 7 bases at J, with 19 bases between. The CDR3 runs 17 residues. Germline V gene lookup returns CDR1 SGDLS and CDR2 YYNGEE. The CDR3 reads CASSVAVEGGRVGELFF. CDR3 sequence (DNA): TGTGCCAGCAGCGTAGCGGTCGAGGGAGGCCGGGTCGGGGAGCTGTTTTTT.

The chain recombines TRBV5-1 with TRBJ2-1; TRBD2 aligns across 10 bases. The V and J ends lost 3 bases and 5 bases, in that order; junction bases with no gene match: 5. The CDR3 covers 15 residues. Germline lookup yields CDR1 SGHRS and CDR2 YFSETQ. CDR3 residues: CASSWGGTSDNEQFF. CDR3 nucleotides: TGCGCCAGCAGCTGGGGAGGGACTAGCGACAATGAGCAGTTCTTC.

This chain uses TRBV5-1 with TRBJ2-2; D is ambiguous. Per the germline V gene, CDR1 is SGHRS and CDR2 is YFSETQ. The CDR3 totals 16 residues. Trimming stripped 1 base from V and 6 bases from J, with 16 bases between. CDR3 DNA sequence: TGCGCCAGCAGCTTGTTTGCTACCGCCCCGGCCGGGGAGCTGTTTTTT. Protein product: CASSLFATAPAGELFF.

This clone has a single count. The rearrangement uses TRBV7-2 and TRBJ2-7; D unclear. Trimming pared 1 base from V and 3 bases from J, leaving 7 bases between. The CDR3 loop spans 13 amino acids. The germline gives CDR1 SGHTA, CDR2 FQGNSA. CDR3 in amino acids: CASSLGPHYEQYF. The CDR3 region has the DNA TGTGCCAGCAGCTTAGGCCCACACTACGAGCAGTACTTC.

The chain couples TRBV7-8 to TRBJ1-4, with D maybe TRBD1 (5 bases). CDR3 length: 17 amino acids. The ends were cut back, 5 bases at V and 0 bases at J, with 16 bases in the middle. Germline assignment: CDR1 SGHVS and CDR2 FQNEAQ. CDR3 region: CASSPLVGVATNEKLFF. As DNA, the CDR3 is TGTGCCAGCAGCCCTCTGGTAGGGGTAGCAACTAATGAAAAACTGTTTTTT.

There are a few counts of this clone. The chain combines TRBV5-1 with TRBJ2-5; the match to TRBD2 covers 8 bases. The germline V gene encodes CDR1 SGHRS and CDR2 YFSETQ. This CDR3 region has 17 residues. With 0 bases clipped from V and 2 bases from J, the junction kept 9 bases outside the gene matches. The CDR3 sequence is CASSLGPRGGPQETQYF. The CDR3 region has the DNA TGCGCCAGCAGCTTGGGTCCTCGGGGGGGCCCTCAAGAGACCCAGTACTTC.

This CDR3 reads CASSSTSGASYEQYF. The CDR3 DNA is TGTGCCAGCAGCTCGACTAGCGGGGCATCCTACGAGCAGTACTTC. The chain has TRBV7-6 and TRBJ2-7, with TRBD2 identical over 11 bases. CDR1 and CDR2 (germline): SGHVS, FNYEAQ. This CDR3 spans 15 amino acids. The V gene end was trimmed by 4 bases and the J gene end by 1 base; junction bases not matched to a gene: 3. Based on the CDR3 plus reference TRBV7-6 and TRBJ2-7, the full variable domain is GAGVSQSPRYKVTKRGQDVALRCDPISGHVSLYWYRQALGQGPEFLTYFNYEAQQDKSGLPNDRFSAERPEGSISTLTIQRTEQRDSAMYRCASSSTSGASYEQYFGPGTRLTVT.

This chain joins TRBV27 and TRBJ2-4; 10 nucleotides match TRBD1. CDR1 and CDR2 from the germline V gene are MNHEY and SMNVEV (reference sequence). V dropped 9 bases and J dropped 6; count of bases not matched to a gene: 8. CDR3 length: 14 residues. The CDR3 loop is CASKDRGPGNIQYF. DNA of the CDR3: TGTGCCAGTAAAGACAGGGGGCCCGGAAACATTCAGTACTTC.

The chain recombines TRBV2 with TRBJ2-5; TRBD2 matches 15 bases. Germline V gene sequence: CDR1 SNHLY, CDR2 FYNNEI. This CDR3 is 19 amino acids long. Trimming at V came to 3 bases and at J to 2 bases, leaving 10 bases not matched to a gene. This CDR3 is CASSESGLAGGGDQETQYF. In nucleotides, the CDR3 is TGTGCCAGCAGTGAGTCGGGACTAGCGGGAGGAGGGGATCAAGAGACCCAGTACTTC.

V is TRBV7-2 and J is TRBJ1-2; no clear D gene. V was shortened by 1 base and J by 4 bases, with 13 bases between the two germline ends. CDR1 is SGHTA and CDR2 is FQGNSA in the germline V gene. The CDR3 extends over 15 amino acids. CDR3: CASSLGSETGYGYTF. The CDR3 nucleotides are TGTGCCAGCAGCTTAGGTTCGGAGACTGGCTATGGCTACACCTTC.

This clone was counted once. V and J are TRBV5-4 and TRBJ1-4; D gene ambiguous. The V gene's germline CDR1 is SGHNT and CDR2 YYREEE (reference sequence). This CDR3 has 13 residues. The V end lost 2 bases, the J end lost 4 bases, and 6 bases lay between the germline ends. The CDR3 loop is CASSLQSNEKLFF. CDR3 bases: TGTGCCAGCAGCTTACAGAGTAATGAAAAACTGTTTTTT.

J is TRBJ2-3 and V is TRBV29-1, with 9 bases aligning to TRBD2. Germline lookup yields CDR1 SQVTM and CDR2 ANQGSEA. This CDR3 is built from 14 residues. V dropped 3 bases and J dropped 3; count of bases not matched to a gene: 4. CDR3 sequence: CSVDSREGTDTQYF. The CDR3 nucleotides are TGCAGCGTTGATTCGCGGGAGGGTACAGATACGCAGTATTTT.

The chain combines TRBV10-2 with TRBJ2-2, with D maybe TRBD2 (5 bases). Germline CDR1 and CDR2: WSHSY and SAAADI. The CDR3 extends over 15 amino acids. V was pared by 5 bases and J by 0 bases, with 10 bases between. CDR3 nucleotide sequence: TGCGCCAGCAGTTTGGCTAGCCCGAACACCGGGGAGCTGTTTTTT. Translation: CASSLASPNTGELFF.

The chain links TRBV13 to TRBJ2-5; 10 bases agree with TRBD1. Judging by the DNA end, TRBJ2-7 fits better; the J call may be wrong. The CDR3 is 14 amino acids. Looked up from germline, CDR1 is PRHDT and CDR2 is FYEKMQ (reference sequence). The CDR3 reads CASSNRDRGGEQYF. CDR3 bases: TGTGCCAGCAGCAACCGGGACAGGGGTGGCGAGCAGTACTTC.